What follows are 27 T cell receptor beta chains derived from one specimen sequenced in a study of OX40 agonist ivuxolimab in advanced cancers. Here immunoSEQ multiplex PCR was the method, and the copy in TCRdb shows in-frame clones only, minus some. Here the sample spans some 42,000 clones, roughly nine tenths being singletons. The sample consisted of CD4+ or CD8+ T cells sorted from blood, taken in a trial of the OX40 agonist ivuxolimab. These TCRs come from an adult with an advanced solid tumor such as melanoma, head and neck, liver or kidney cancer.

This sequence joins TRBV6-1 and TRBJ1-4; a possible D gene is TRBD1 (6 bases). The CDR3 is made up of 15 amino acids. With 6 bases removed from V and 7 bases from J, the gap between germline ends came to 18 bases. The germline CDR1 and CDR2 sequences are MNHNS and SASEGT. CDR3 coding DNA: TGTGCCAGCAGGTCCCTACAGGGTTATTTTGAAAAACTGTTTTTT. Translation: CASRSLQGYFEKLFF.

V is TRBV6-5 and J is TRBJ1-6; D may be TRBD1 (5 bases). Germline V gene sequence: CDR1 MNHEY, CDR2 SVGAGI. There are 15 residues in the CDR3. The V end lost 6 bases, the J end lost 1 base, and 10 bases lay between the germline ends. CDR3 amino acids: CASRQTGSYNSPLHF. The CDR3, as DNA: TGTGCCAGCAGGCAAACAGGTTCCTATAATTCACCCCTCCACTTT.

This chain uses TRBV28 with TRBJ2-2, with TRBD2 as a possible D gene (5 bases). The V end was cut by 2 bases, the J end by 4 bases, with 11 bases between. Germline values: CDR1 MDHEN, CDR2 SYDVKM. CDR3 size: 15 residues. The CDR3 DNA sequence: TGTGCCAGCAGTTTAGCAGCGGAGCCCACCGGGGAGCTGTTTTTT. Its protein product is CASSLAAEPTGELFF. Full variable domain (missing parts from reference TRBV28 and TRBJ2-2): DVKVTQSSRYLVKRTGEKVFLECVQDMDHENMFWYRQDPGLGLRLIYFSYDVKMKEKGDIPEGYSVSREKKERFSLILESASTNQTSMYLCASSLAAEPTGELFFGEGSRLTVL.

CDR3 protein: CASSLSSDEQYF. The CDR3 nucleotides are TGTGCCAGCAGCTTATCTAGCGACGAGCAGTACTTC. The J gene is TRBJ2-7, the V gene TRBV11-2; a weak D match, TRBD2 (6 bases). This CDR3 is 12 amino acids long. Between the trimmed V and J ends, which lost 2 bases and 5 bases, there was a span of 7 bases. CDR1 is SGHAT, CDR2 FQNNGV, per germline. The variable domain in full, with the rest retrieved from reference TRBV11-2 and TRBJ2-7, is EAGVAQSPRYKIIEKRQSVAFWCNPISGHATLYWYQQILGQGPKLLIQFQNNGVVDDSQLPKDRFSAERLKGVDSTLKIQPAKLEDSAVYLCASSLSSDEQYFGPGTRLTVT.

This clone came up once. The genes are TRBV7-2 and TRBJ1-1; weak D call: TRBD1 (6 bases). The CDR3 is 16 amino acids. Germline CDR1 reads SGHTA; CDR2 reads FQGNSA. V gave up 4 bases and J gave up 0 bases, with 15 bases separating them. For the CDR3, the DNA is TGTGCCAGCAGCTCTTCTCAGGGGCTAATGAACACTGAAGCTTTCTTT. This translates into CASSSSQGLMNTEAFF.

This sequence joins TRBV5-1 and TRBJ1-1; tentative D call: TRBD1 (5 bases). Germline V gene data show CDR1 as SGHRS and CDR2 as YFSETQ. CDR3 length equals 14 residues. Trimming removed 3 bases from V and 2 bases from J, with 11 bases in between. CDR3 protein: CASSWGPSNTEAFF. The CDR3 coding sequence is TGCGCCAGCAGCTGGGGACCGTCCAACACTGAAGCTTTCTTT.

The rearrangement uses TRBV28 and TRBJ2-5; TRBD1 aligns across 9 bases. Germline V gives CDR1 MDHEN, CDR2 SYDVKM. This CDR3 is 17 amino acids long. V gave up 2 bases and J gave up 3 bases; unmatched junction bases: 10. The CDR3 nucleotides read TGTGCCAGCAGTTTAGGGGTCCGGGACAGGGTAGAAGAGACCCAGTACTTC. Its protein product is CASSLGVRDRVEETQYF.

In this sample, this clone turned up once. The rearrangement joins TRBV7-9 to TRBJ2-7; the match to TRBD1 covers 8 bases. Germline V gene sequence: CDR1 SEHNR, CDR2 FQNEAQ (reference sequence). Unmatched junction bases numbered 8, after V lost 8 bases and J lost 2 bases. There are 14 residues in the CDR3. The CDR3 sequence is CASGPGQDPYEQYF. The CDR3 coding sequence is TGTGCCAGCGGGCCGGGACAGGATCCCTACGAGCAGTACTTC.

The rearrangement links TRBV5-6 to TRBJ1-5; D is possibly TRBD1 (6 bases). The ends were cut back, 4 bases at V and 0 bases at J, with 11 bases in the middle. Germline CDR1 and CDR2: SGHDT and YYEEEE. This CDR3 region has 15 residues. DNA for the CDR3: TGTGCCAGCAGCCGGACAGCGACTAGCAATCAGCCCCAGCATTTT. Translation gives CASSRTATSNQPQHF.

This sequence joins TRBV6-5 and TRBJ2-5; D is undetermined. Per germline, CDR1 MNHEY and CDR2 SVGAGI. V was shortened by 2 bases and J by 1 base, with 8 bases between the two germline ends. The CDR3 covers 14 residues. The CDR3, as DNA: TGTGCCAGCAGTTACGGGTTGCTCCAAGAGACCCAGTACTTC. Amino acids: CASSYGLLQETQYF.

V gene TRBV11-3 combines with J gene TRBJ2-3; maybe TRBD2 (6 bases). The CDR3 extends over 13 amino acids. Germline V gene sequence: CDR1 SGHNT, CDR2 YENEEA. V was cut by 1 base and J by 7 bases, with 9 bases left in between. The CDR3, as DNA: TGTGCCAGCAGCTTAGGGGGGGATAATACGCAGTATTTT. Amino acid sequence: CASSLGGDNTQYF.

The chain links TRBV11-2 to TRBJ1-2, with D maybe TRBD1 (6 bases). Germline V gene sequence: CDR1 SGHAT, CDR2 FQNNGV. This CDR3 has 15 amino acids. Trimming left V 0 bases short and J 4 bases short, with 12 bases between. The CDR3 DNA sequence: TGTGCCAGCAGCTTAGAGAGGGGACAAGGCTATGGCTACACCTTC. This sequence encodes CASSLERGQGYGYTF.

The chain joins TRBV5-4 to TRBJ2-1, with 9 bases aligning to TRBD1. Unmatched junction bases numbered 6, after V lost 4 bases and J lost 4 bases. This CDR3 has 15 amino acids. CDR1 is SGHNT and CDR2 is YYREEE in the germline V gene (reference sequence). CDR3 nucleotide sequence: TGTGCCAGCAGCACCCGACAGGGGGGTTACAATGAGCAGTTCTTC. Translating gives CASSTRQGGYNEQFF. Together with reference TRBV5-4 and TRBJ2-1, the CDR3 gives the full variable domain: ETGVTQSPTHLIKTRGQQVTLRCSSQSGHNTVSWYQQALGQGPQFIFQYYREEENGRGNFPPRFSGLQFPNYSSELNVNALELDDSALYLCASSTRQGGYNEQFFGPGTRLTVL.

The chain combines TRBV5-6 with TRBJ1-2; D remains unclear. This CDR3 has 17 amino acids. The V gene lost 4 bases and the J gene lost 5 bases, with 24 bases spanning the gap. Germline V lookup: CDR1 SGHDT, CDR2 YYEEEE. CDR3 in amino acids: CASSLLLNGMIGYGYTF. The CDR3, as DNA: TGTGCCAGCAGCCTGCTCCTAAACGGGATGATCGGGTATGGCTACACCTTC.

In its sample, this clone was seen once. This sequence joins TRBV2 and TRBJ2-3, with 7 bases matching TRBD2. The CDR3 sequence is 17 residues long. V shed 0 bases, J shed 0 bases, and the junction held 6 bases outside the gene matches. Germline CDR1 is SNHLY and CDR2 is FYNNEI. This CDR3 reads CASSEAYTSASTDTQYF. CDR3 nucleotide sequence: TGTGCCAGCAGTGAAGCCTACACTAGCGCCAGCACAGATACGCAGTATTTT.

J is TRBJ2-5 and V is TRBV5-4, with D hard to call. This CDR3 spans 14 amino acids. Germline V CDR1 and CDR2: SGHNT, YYREEE (reference sequence). Trimming shortened V by 2 bases and J by 2 bases, and 10 bases separated the two germline ends. The DNA for the CDR3 is TGTGCCAGCAGCTTAGAAGGCACTCAAGAGACCCAGTACTTC. It translates to CASSLEGTQETQYF. The full variable domain, rest sourced from reference TRBV5-4 and TRBJ2-5, is ETGVTQSPTHLIKTRGQQVTLRCSSQSGHNTVSWYQQALGQGPQFIFQYYREEENGRGNFPPRFSGLQFPNYSSELNVNALELDDSALYLCASSLEGTQETQYFGPGTRLLVL.

V and J are TRBV7-9 and TRBJ2-7; tentatively, D is TRBD1 or TRBD2 (6 bases each). In germline, CDR1 is SEHNR, CDR2 FQNEAQ (reference sequence). The CDR3 runs to 14 residues. V lost 5 bases to trimming and J lost 0 bases, with 11 bases between them. CDR3 in DNA: TGTGCCAGCAGCCCGGGGGCCTTCTCCTACGAGCAGTACTTC. Its translation: CASSPGAFSYEQYF. Variable domain in full (rest from reference TRBV7-9 and TRBJ2-7): DTGVSQNPRHKITKRGQNVTFRCDPISEHNRLYWYRQTLGQGPEFLTYFQNEAQLEKSRLLSDRFSAERPKGSFSTLEIQRTEQGDSAMYLCASSPGAFSYEQYFGPGTRLTVT.

This rearrangement joins TRBV5-1 to TRBJ1-1, with D possibly TRBD1 on 6 matching bases. V dropped 4 bases and J dropped 0 bases, with 13 bases sitting between them. The CDR3 runs 15 residues. CDR1 SGHRS and CDR2 YFSETQ come from the germline V gene. The CDR3 DNA follows: TGCGCCAGCAGCCTCCTGACAGGATTGAACACTGAAGCTTTCTTT. It encodes CASSLLTGLNTEAFF.

J is TRBJ1-1 and V is TRBV12-5, with D unresolved. CDR3 size: 13 residues. Trimming took off 2 bases at V and 1 base at J, with 5 bases between the two ends. Germline values: CDR1 LGHNT, CDR2 FRNRAP. Here the CDR3 DNA reads TGTGCTAGTGGTTTGTCAGGGAACACTGAAGCTTTCTTT. Translated: CASGLSGNTEAFF.

The J gene is TRBJ2-1, the V gene TRBV2; D not certain. Trimming removed 2 bases from V and 4 bases from J, with 9 bases in between. The germline CDR1 and CDR2 sequences are SNHLY and FYNNEI. This CDR3 is 14 amino acids long. DNA for the CDR3: TGTGCCAGCAGTGAATCCCTAATTTACAATGAGCAGTTCTTC. It is translated as CASSESLIYNEQFF.

The rearrangement uses TRBV28 and TRBJ2-7; D not certain. This CDR3 is built from 12 residues. The V gene's germline CDR1 is MDHEN and CDR2 SYDVKM. V was trimmed by 7 bases and J by 7 bases, leaving 14 bases between them. Here the CDR3 reads CASTMDRGEQYF. CDR3 nucleotide sequence: TGTGCCAGCACCATGGACCGAGGAGAGCAGTACTTC.

The chain links TRBV6-1 to TRBJ1-1, with a tentative D call TRBD1 (6 bases). The CDR3 extends over 15 amino acids. V shed 4 bases and J shed 1 base, with 13 bases lying between them. CDR1 and CDR2 from the germline V gene are MNHNS and SASEGT. CDR3 sequence: CASSATRTANTEAFF. The CDR3 nucleotides read TGTGCCAGCAGTGCCACCCGGACAGCGAACACTGAAGCTTTCTTT.

The V gene is TRBV19, the J gene TRBJ1-1; 9 positions agree with TRBD1. This CDR3 has 15 residues. Germline V lookup: CDR1 LNHDA, CDR2 SQIVND (reference sequence). V was clipped by 5 bases and J by 4 bases; unmatched bases: 8. DNA of the CDR3: TGTGCCAGTAGTCCCTTGACAGGGGGTATCACTGAAGCTTTCTTT. The encoded protein is CASSPLTGGITEAFF.

The rearrangement joins TRBV7-8 to TRBJ2-4; D is tentatively TRBD1 or TRBD2 (6 bases each). Germline loops: CDR1 SGHVS, CDR2 FQNEAQ. The V and J ends lost 1 base and 6 bases respectively, with 10 bases between them. The CDR3 loop spans 14 amino acids. The CDR3 region has the DNA TGTGCCAGCAGCTTAGGAGGGGGGTCAAACATTCAGTACTTC. Its translation: CASSLGGGSNIQYF.

V and J are TRBV30 and TRBJ2-7, with 7 bases lining up with TRBD2. This CDR3 comprises 13 residues. V shed 2 bases and J 1 base; nucleotides not matched to a gene: 2. CDR1 GTSNPN and CDR2 SVGIG come from the germline V gene (reference sequence). Here the CDR3 DNA reads TGTGCCTGGAGTCGGCGGGGGTCCTACGAGCAGTACTTC. Residues: CAWSRRGSYEQYF.

This clone was detected only a few times. CDR3 protein: CASSYRGFQPQHF. The CDR3, as DNA: TGTGCCAGCAGCTACAGGGGATTCCAGCCCCAGCATTTT. The rearrangement joins TRBV28 to TRBJ1-5; 7 bases match TRBD1. V lost 6 bases to trimming and J lost 7 bases; unmatched junction nucleotides: 6. This CDR3 comprises 13 residues. Germline V CDR1 and CDR2: MDHEN, SYDVKM. The complete variable domain, with remaining parts taken from reference TRBV28 and TRBJ1-5, reads DVKVTQSSRYLVKRTGEKVFLECVQDMDHENMFWYRQDPGLGLRLIYFSYDVKMKEKGDIPEGYSVSREKKERFSLILESASTNQTSMYLCASSYRGFQPQHFGDGTRLSIL.

The rearrangement uses TRBV28 and TRBJ2-7, with 8 bases aligning to TRBD2. This CDR3 is built from 17 residues. V lost 6 bases and J lost 0; bases outside the gene matches: 13. The V gene's germline CDR1 is MDHEN and CDR2 SYDVKM. CDR3 in DNA: TGTGCCAGCAGCACCCCTACTAGCGGCTTTCGCTCCTACGAGCAGTACTTC. The encoded protein is CASSTPTSGFRSYEQYF.